This TCR beta chain was sequenced in a study of early T cells in non-severe SARS-CoV-2 infection. Individual cDNA molecules received unique molecular identifiers. TCRdb redid the calling of the 5' RACE reads with MiXCR, one entry per CDR3 protein. The repertoire holds under 85,000 distinct CDR3 sequences, approximately 13% seen once, with approximately 4.7% in the top ten. Study-wide findings and caveats: Comparison of clonotypes with VDJdb favored anti-spike CD8 responses while missing private and CD4 specificities.

This clonotype was observed many times. Its matching antigen is unknown. This CDR3 comprises 13 residues. V was shortened by 5 bases and J by 4 bases, with 14 bases between the two germline ends. Germline V lookup: CDR1 DFQATT, CDR2 SNEGSKA (reference sequence). This chain uses TRBV20-1 with TRBJ1-1; unclear D gene. The sequenced material came from whole blood. The TCR sequence derives from an adult who was a healthcare worker with PCR-confirmed SARS-CoV-2 infection or an uninfected control (not recorded which). The CDR3 loop is CSAFQSVSTEAFF. CDR3 in DNA: TGCAGTGCTTTCCAGTCGGTAAGCACTGAAGCTTTCTTT.